This T cell receptor (beta chain) was documented in a study of CD8+ T cells in alopecia areata (dated by TCRdb to the late 2010s). General notes on the study: The treated patients, all with moderate-to-severe alopecia areata, were enrolled in an open-label pilot trial of oral tofacitinib given at 5 to 10 mg twice daily. In humans, TCRbeta sequencing was performed on scalp tissue and on sorted CD4+ and CD8+ peripheral blood T cells from healthy controls and from patients with patchy or totalis/universalis alopecia areata. Tofacitinib was administered for 6 to 18 months, and 6 months of follow-up off drug were then conducted to assess delayed response and recurrence. RNA was obtained with the PAXgene miRNA kit for fixed scalp, the miRNeasy kit for PBMCs, and the RNeasy kit for mouse skin. The SALT score, which quantifies the percentage of affected scalp surface area, was used to measure disease severity in treated patients. Tofacitinib-treated patients had biopsies at baseline and at 4 and 24 weeks of treatment, with a later scalp biopsy in several patients. TCRbeta CDR3 regions were amplified by immunoSEQ multiplex PCR using 35 Vbeta forward and 13 Jbeta reverse primers. Scalp clonality was compared across normal scalp (n=4), patchy alopecia areata scalp (n=8), and alopecia totalis/universalis scalp (n=8). In both human patients and the C3H/HeJ mouse model, the study applied high-throughput TCRbeta sequencing to look at T cell clonal expansion in alopecia areata.

Comments on this clone: What antigen it recognizes has not been identified. The input lacks base qualities; no much larger clone sits a single base away.

Study-wide findings and limitations: Compared with mice, TCR sequences shared between patients were less clear, possibly partly because of HLA diversity across the patient population. Scalp clonality and the number of expanded CD8+ clones among the top 100 scalp clones were significantly decreased by tofacitinib. Because the treated cohort was small and had only one nonresponder, larger studies are needed to examine links between baseline CD8+ expansion and response. Compared with normal scalp, lesional scalp, particularly in alopecia totalis/universalis, had higher clonality and more expanded CD8+ clones, which suggests antigenic drive. Resident alphabeta T cells in normal human skin are also sequenced, complicating scalp TCR repertoire analysis, unlike mouse skin dominated by gammadelta T cells. During tofacitinib treatment, many expanded lesional clones remained in scalp and blood, and this persistence may partly explain relapse after treatment is stopped.

The germline V gene encodes CDR1 SGHRS and CDR2 YFSETQ. Reading from cysteine to phenylalanine, the CDR3 counts 15 amino acids. Only CDR3 DNA is held: 45 bases, read in frame from base 1. Relative to germline, V is 4 bases shorter and J is 0 bases shorter, with 14 bases between their ends. Library preparation was by the immunoSEQ multiplex PCR assay. RNA was extracted from all samples and reverse transcribed into cDNA as template for TCR sequencing. First-strand cDNA was synthesized with SuperScript III using a 2:1 mix of oligo-dT and random hexamers. A synthetic immune receptor repertoire was used to gauge amplification bias, and whatever bias remained was removed computationally. The study's own analysis went as follows. Raw reads were preprocessed to remove errors, and CDR3 was defined according to IMGT conventions as the region from the conserved cysteine to phenylalanine. Clonality was computed as 1 minus the Shannon entropy, with the entropy normalized by log2 of the number of productive unique TCRs. CD4 or CD8 identity of scalp clones was inferred by cross-referencing scalp TCRbeta sequences with sorted blood CD4 and CD8 repertoires. In TCRdb, the immuneACCESS table is reduced to in-frame sequences with V and J assigned. These tables do not hold every clone; where another copy was compared, an unresolved V gene accounts for under half, and the others remain unexplained. From that table come the V and J calls and clone size; the DNA was used to work out D and trimming. This sample gives 190,000 or so clones in total; 58% of them show up just once. Roughly 12% of the sample goes to the ten largest clones.

In the paper's terms, the time point label means: 24 weeks on oral tofacitinib. Sample treatment or condition, as interpreted from the label and publication: oral pan-JAK inhibitor, 5-10 mg twice daily. Lesional scalp punch biopsies and peripheral blood were collected from alopecia areata patients. PBMCs were isolated by density centrifugation and stained for CD3, CD4 and CD8, and CD4+ and CD8+ T cells were sorted on a FACSAria. The chain was built from TRBV5-1 and TRBJ2-7; 6 matching bases give a weak D call of TRBD1. The TCR originated in a human donor with alopecia areata. The sample was CD8+ T cells sorted from blood, taken at week 24, from a patient treated with tofacitinib. The DNA sequence reads TGCGCCAGCAGCCCCGGTGGGGGCGCCTCCTACGAGCAGTACTTC. It codes for CASSPGGGASYEQYF.